This TCR beta chain is from a study of cytomegalovirus exposure and HLA in healthy donors. General study findings and limits: In a later analysis, HLA-associated beta chains showed higher expansion and lower generation probabilities than comparable chains.

For this clone: Its antigen is unknown.

It was with 60 Vbeta and 13 Jbeta primers that the PCR ran. The repertoire was sequenced with immunoSEQ multiplex PCR; TCRdb's copy has only in-frame clones and lacks some. The sample includes 130,000 or so clones, 77% of them seen just once. The specimen sequenced was PBMCs. The clonotype was recovered from a male donor in good health and CMV-seropositive.

In DNA, the CDR3 is TGTGCCAGCAGCCAAGAAAGCAGGGGGCCAGCTAGCGGGGACTCTGGGGCCAACGTCCTGACTTTC. This codes for CASSQESRGPASGDSGANVLTF. The chain has TRBV7-7 and TRBJ2-6, with D possibly matching TRBD2 (9 bases). Trimming left V 5 bases short and J 0 bases short, with 29 bases between. The CDR3 has 22 amino acids. Germline V CDR1 and CDR2: SSHAT, FNYEAQ (reference sequence).